The clone carrying this TCR delta chain was counted ten times or more. TCRdb re-called clones from the RT-PCR reads via CATT. The repertoire consists of 11,000 or so delta-chain clones, with roughly 1.3% occurring once and the leading ten covering around 10%. The data stem from a study of gamma-delta T cells after stem cell transplantation. From germline, CDR1 is GEAIGNYY and CDR2 EKD. Trimming at V came to 1 base and at J to 4 bases, leaving 18 bases not matched to a gene. The CDR3 runs to 19 residues. The TCR sequence derives from a human donor. It is not recorded whose cells these are; they may come from a transplant donor. The chain has TRDV2 and TRDJ1, with TRDD3 matching over 9 bases. Sequenced input: gamma-delta T cells. The CDR3 DNA sequence: TGTGCCTGTGACACTGTAGACTCCTCGTCCTTGGGGGATAGCGATAAACTCATCTTT. Protein: CACDTVDSSSLGDSDKLIF.